The sample holds a few counts of the clone carrying this T cell receptor (beta chain). Some clones are missing from TCRdb's copy, which holds only in-frame ones; the method was immunoSEQ multiplex PCR. The sample carries about 2.3 million clones, roughly 90% recorded once. These data originate in a study of shared clonotypes between healthy human individuals. This CDR3 is built from 15 residues. From germline, CDR1 is SNHLY and CDR2 FYNNEI. V lost 4 bases and J lost 11; bases outside the gene matches: 12. This clonotype originated in a man between 18 and 29 years old in good health. Some clones in this sample may be carry-over from other donors' samples. Sequencing input: naive CD4+ T cells from PBMCs. Subset meaning: CD45RA+ positively selected. The chain links TRBV2 to TRBJ1-3; 9 bases are a match to TRBD1. The CDR3 DNA sequence: TGTGCCAGCAGTGCACAGGGGGCGAGTGTTGGCGCCATATATTTT. Translation: CASSAQGASVGAIYF.